This T cell receptor beta chain was observed in a study (dated by TCRdb to the mid-2010s). Broadly, across the study: The study tested whether tumor-infiltrating Tregs in breast cancer are recruited from blood Tregs or converted in situ from other CD4+ T cell subsets. Findings and caveats that apply to the study as a whole: Across about 20 patients, 10% to 15% of tumor Treg TRBV12-4/TRBJ1-2 sequences were shared with naive CD4+ cells, compared with less than 2.1% shared with blood Tregs or memory cells. The validation in the larger cohort was limited to a single TCR beta V-J rearrangement instead of whole repertoires. Tumor memory CD4+ T cell TCR gene usage was found to cluster with blood and lymph node memory CD4+ cells and with lymph node naive CD4+ cells. Tumor-infiltrating Treg TCR alpha and beta sequences overlapped most with tumor naive CD4+ T cells, then with blood naive CD4+ T cells.

Turning to this clonotype: The antigen it binds to is not known. No much larger clonotype is one base removed from it; base qualities were not supplied.

To prepare the library, multiplex PCR was applied. Sequencing relied on an Ion Torrent PGM. For the approximately 20-patient analysis, adaptor-ligated barcode primers were used to amplify TRBV12-4/TRBJ1-2 clonotypes. The Ion Personal Genome Machine system was used to sequence the TRBV12-4/TRBJ1-2 amplicons from the roughly 23-patient cohort. The authors' analysis ran thus. For each of nine subset-tissue groups, sequencing data from the five patients were combined, and the groups were compared by unsupervised clustering of TCR gene usage. The Morisita-Horn index was used to calculate repertoire similarity, with shared sequences weighted according to their contribution to each repertoire. TCRdb redid the processing of the public reads, applying fastp at Q25 and MiXCR, and retained in-frame beta chains. Each CDR3 protein appears once, grouped with its most common genes and DNA. TCRdb's processing, not the study's, gives the V and J calls here. Counted in this sample were roughly 1,300 distinct CDR3 sequences; about 20% of them appeared once. The ten most abundant clones make up about 10% of the sample.

CD4+CD45RO+CD25- cells were isolated as memory CD4+ T cells. In a larger group of roughly 22 breast cancer patients, a single TRBV12-4/TRBJ1-2 rearrangement was sequenced in tumor Tregs and in blood Treg, naive and memory CD4+ cells. Mononuclear cells from lymph nodes or roughly 54 ml of peripheral blood were isolated by Ficoll density gradient centrifugation. A purity exceeding 90% was confirmed by FACS for the sorted cell populations. The junction carries 13 bases between V and J, which are trimmed by 4 bases and 4 bases respectively. The CDR3 goes from the cysteine to the phenylalanine over 14 residues. The CDR3 DNA has 42 bases and is translated from base 1.

The sequence joins TRBV12-3 or TRBV12-4 to TRBJ1-2; the D gene is not confidently resolved. This receptor was taken from a female donor with breast cancer. Material: memory CD4+ T cells sorted from blood. What the cell subset or site label conveys for this sample: memory CD4+ T cells, CD4+CD45RO+CD25-. The CDR3 is CASSYSGLTYGYTF. The DNA sequence is given as TGTGCCAGCAGTTACAGCGGACTAACCTATGGCTACACCTTC.